The clone carrying this TCR beta chain was recorded many times. All unsorted peripheral T cells were captured because whole blood was used without fractionation. Germline V gene data show CDR1 as SGHRS and CDR2 as YFSETQ. With V trimmed by 2 bases and J by 5 bases, 3 bases remained unmatched. The CDR3 covers 13 residues. These data are taken from a study of HIV-infected patients and healthy controls. Alpha and beta constant-region primers primed reverse transcription of about 500 ng RNA. Using multiplexing indices, alpha and beta chain libraries were generated apart by chain-specific third strand synthesis. From the 5' RACE reads, TCRdb called clonotypes with MiXCR, one entry per CDR3 protein. The repertoire consists of 5,500 to 7,000 distinct CDR3 sequences, with 20% to 25% occurring once and the leading ten covering more than 20%.

The gene calls are TRBV5-1 and TRBJ2-7, with 8 positions matching TRBD1. The receptor's source is an adult with HIV infection. The starting material was blood, obtained before antiretroviral therapy. In DNA, the CDR3 is TGCGCCAGCAGCTTAGGACAGGGCCACGAGCAGTACTTC. It specifies CASSLGQGHEQYF.